The clone carrying this T cell receptor (beta chain) was found many times. This CDR3 is 15 amino acids long. Germline CDR1 reads SNHLY; CDR2 reads FYNNEI. Unmatched junction bases numbered 5, after V lost 5 bases and J lost 3 bases. This record belongs to a study of regulatory T cells in long-lasting Graves disease. Whole-study context: Antithyroid drug intake by newly diagnosed Graves' patients had lasted under 3 months.

The time point: newly diagnosed GD, antithyroid drugs for less than 3 months. The TCR library was prepared using RNA isolated from PBMCs. The TCR beta library used iRepertoire HTBI primers with Arm-PCR amplification of CDR3. TCRdb ran MiXCR on the multiplex PCR reads and lists one entry per CDR3 protein. The sample lists more than 400,000 distinct CDR3 sequences; 15% to 20% were seen once. These sequences were also reported in another study, on T cells in Graves' hyperthyroidism and ophthalmopathy. From that report: Patients were excluded because of uncontrolled infection, other autoimmune disease, pregnancy or lactation. A set of HTBI primers served as the primers for a first-round RT-PCR of the TCR CDR3.

The specimen was peripheral blood mononuclear cells (PBMCs), collected at new diagnosis, from a patient treated with antithyroid drugs. The TCR was taken from a man between 40 and 49 years old with Graves disease. The chain joins TRBV2 to TRBJ2-3; TRBD2 aligns across 10 bases. CDR3 amino acids: CASSSGLAATDTQYF. The CDR3 DNA follows: TGTGCCAGCAGTTCCGGACTAGCGGCTACAGATACGCAGTATTTT.